A single sample is the source of the 27 T cell receptor beta chains below, sequenced in a study of control samples from healthy donors and cancer patients (dated by TCRdb to about 2020). Library preparation was by the immunoSEQ multiplex PCR assay. Here the immuneACCESS table is served through TCRdb, limited to in-frame sequences with V and J called. Missing clones are a known gap in these copies; in checked studies unresolved V genes cover under half, and the rest lacks a known reason. The sample records about 96,000 clones, more than 80% of which are singletons. The top ten clonotypes cover more than 7% of the sample. Sequencing was carried out using blood. These TCRs come from a man younger than 35 in good health.

This clone was seen a few times. This rearrangement joins TRBV6-4 to TRBJ2-1, with 8 positions matching TRBD2. Germline V gene sequence: CDR1 MRHNA, CDR2 SNTAGT. V lost 0 bases to trimming and J lost 2 bases; unmatched junction nucleotides: 0. The CDR3 contains 15 residues. The CDR3 loop is CASSDSSGAYNEQFF. CDR3 sequence (DNA): TGTGCCAGCAGTGACTCTAGCGGGGCCTACAATGAGCAGTTCTTC.

The chain combines TRBV3-1 (or the pseudogene TRBV3-2) with TRBJ2-3, with TRBD2 matching 14 bases. Unmatched junction bases numbered 4, after V lost 2 bases and J lost 0 bases. The CDR3 consists of 18 residues. Germline loops: CDR1 LGHDT, CDR2 YNNKEL (reference sequence). The CDR3 reads CASSQRTSGRTSTDTQYF. The DNA for the CDR3 is TGTGCCAGCAGCCAACGGACTAGCGGGAGGACTAGCACAGATACGCAGTATTTT.

The chain has TRBV4-3 and TRBJ1-5, with 7 positions matching TRBD1. Trimming cost V 0 bases and J 1 base; bases outside gene matches: 3. Germline V gives CDR1 LGHNA, CDR2 YSLEER. The CDR3 runs to 16 residues. The CDR3 sequence: CASSQDRGQSNQPQHF. CDR3 DNA: TGCGCCAGCAGCCAAGATCGGGGACAGAGCAATCAGCCCCAGCATTTT.

In this sample, this clone turned up a few times. This chain uses TRBV2 with TRBJ1-1; no reliable D call. The CDR3 contains 12 residues. Germline lookup yields CDR1 SNHLY and CDR2 FYNNEI. Trimming pared 7 bases from V and 1 base from J, leaving 7 bases between. CDR3 sequence (DNA): TGTGCCAGCATTGGGGAGAACACTGAAGCTTTCTTT. Protein: CASIGENTEAFF.

This rearrangement joins TRBV5-1 to TRBJ2-6; D gene uncertain. The CDR3 sequence is 18 residues long. Trimming stripped 0 bases from V and 0 bases from J, with 13 bases between. From germline, CDR1 is SGHRS and CDR2 YFSETQ. CDR3 sequence: CASSLDPIQVSGANVLTF. CDR3 sequence (DNA): TGCGCCAGCAGCTTGGACCCGATCCAAGTCTCTGGGGCCAACGTCCTGACTTTC. Full variable domain (rest looked up from reference TRBV5-1 and TRBJ2-6): KAGVTQTPRYLIKTRGQQVTLSCSPISGHRSVSWYQQTPGQGLQFLFEYFSETQRNKGNFPGRFSGRQFSNSRSEMNVSTLELGDSALYLCASSLDPIQVSGANVLTFGAGSRLTVL.

The chain links TRBV14 to TRBJ1-1, with a weak D call TRBD1 (5 bases). Germline V gives CDR1 SGHDN, CDR2 FVKESK. V was clipped by 6 bases and J by 0 bases, with 14 bases between them. The CDR3 is 15 residues long. In nucleotides, the CDR3 is TGTGCCAGCAGGCGTCCCGGGACCGTGAACACTGAAGCTTTCTTT. It encodes CASRRPGTVNTEAFF.

The chain uses TRBV4-3 and TRBJ1-1; D is perhaps TRBD1 (6 bases). The CDR3 is 16 residues long. Germline V CDR1 and CDR2: LGHNA, YSLEER. The V end was cut by 3 bases, the J end by 4 bases, with 18 bases between. CDR3 in amino acids: CASSQAAGERATEAFF. The CDR3 coding sequence is TGCGCCAGCAGCCAGGCCGCAGGGGAGCGGGCCACTGAAGCTTTCTTT.

The chain carries TRBV7-3 and TRBJ1-1, with a possible D match to TRBD1 (6 bases). V was clipped by 4 bases and J by 1 base, with 10 bases between them. The V gene's germline CDR1 is SGHTA and CDR2 FQGTGA. The CDR3 runs 14 residues. The CDR3: CASSSGGWNTEAFF. The CDR3 coding sequence is TGTGCCAGCAGCTCCGGGGGCTGGAACACTGAAGCTTTCTTT.

V and J are TRBV6-1 and TRBJ2-1; the D is unclear. The V gene lost 2 bases and the J gene lost 7 bases, with 12 bases spanning the gap. This CDR3 is built from 14 residues. Germline loops: CDR1 MNHNS, CDR2 SASEGT. DNA of the CDR3: TGTGCCAGCAGTGAAACCCCGTTCGGTAATGAGCAGTTCTTC. As protein: CASSETPFGNEQFF.

The chain uses TRBV5-6 and TRBJ2-3; D call uncertain. This CDR3 spans 13 amino acids. V dropped 6 bases and J dropped 6 bases, with 14 bases sitting between them. The germline CDR1 and CDR2 sequences are SGHDT and YYEEEE. CDR3 region: CASTQTLSDTQYF. In nucleotides, the CDR3 is TGTGCCAGCACCCAGACCCTCTCGGATACGCAGTATTTT.

The genes are TRBV19 and TRBJ1-2, with 7 nucleotides matching TRBD1. Trimming took 3 bases from V and 2 from J; bases not matched to a gene: 6. There are 15 residues in the CDR3. CDR1 LNHDA and CDR2 SQIVND come from the germline V gene (reference sequence). CDR3 in DNA: TGTGCCAGTAGTATCCCTGGGACAGCGAACTATGGCTACACCTTC. Its translation is CASSIPGTANYGYTF.

The rearrangement uses TRBV4-1 and TRBJ1-1; a possible D gene is TRBD1 (6 bases). The CDR3 length is 16 residues. Between the trimmed V and J ends, which lost 4 bases and 4 bases, there was a span of 19 bases. Per germline, CDR1 MGHRA and CDR2 YSYEKL. For the CDR3, the DNA is TGCGCCAGCAGCCTCGAGGTCTGGAGGGGGATCACTGAAGCTTTCTTT. Its translation: CASSLEVWRGITEAFF.

The chain joins TRBV2 to TRBJ1-1; maybe TRBD1 (5 bases). The CDR3 loop spans 15 amino acids. Germline CDR1 is SNHLY and CDR2 is FYNNEI. Trimming removed 2 bases from V and 3 bases from J, with 13 bases in between. The CDR3 here is CASSEHYGGDTEAFF. CDR3 coding DNA: TGTGCCAGCAGTGAACATTATGGGGGGGACACTGAAGCTTTCTTT.

The chain couples TRBV6-5 to TRBJ1-2; no reliable D call. Per germline, CDR1 MNHEY and CDR2 SVGAGI. The CDR3 has 11 amino acids. Trimming shortened V by 8 bases and J by 9 bases, and 13 bases separated the two germline ends. CDR3 in DNA: TGTGCCAGCGAGGAACCAGTCAGCTACACCTTC. Translated: CASEEPVSYTF.

Regarding this clone: Other DNA sequences of this sample code for an identical CDR3. The rearrangement joins TRBV29-1 to TRBJ1-5; 9 nucleotides align to TRBD1. The CDR3 contains 13 residues. Germline assignment: CDR1 SQVTM and CDR2 ANQGSEA. V gave up 7 bases and J gave up 4 bases; unmatched junction bases: 5. In nucleotides, the CDR3 is TGCAGCGCGGGACAGGGAGGGAATCAGCCCCAGCATTTT. This translates into CSAGQGGNQPQHF.

This rearrangement joins TRBV5-1 to TRBJ1-2; 10 positions agree with TRBD1. V lost 5 bases and J lost 5; bases outside the gene matches: 6. CDR1 and CDR2 from the germline V gene are SGHRS and YFSETQ. The CDR3 loop spans 14 amino acids. As DNA, the CDR3 is TGCGCCAGCAGACTACAGGGACAGGGGTATGGCTACACCTTC. Translated: CASRLQGQGYGYTF.

The chain joins TRBV5-1 to TRBJ1-1, with a tentative D call TRBD1 (6 bases). The germline gives CDR1 SGHRS, CDR2 YFSETQ. CDR3 length: 14 residues. The V end was cut by 6 bases, the J end by 4 bases, with 16 bases between. CDR3 nucleotide sequence: TGCGCCAGCAACTTAGGGTCGGGGGCCACTGAAGCTTTCTTT. It codes for CASNLGSGATEAFF. The whole variable domain, filled in from reference TRBV5-1 and TRBJ1-1, reads KAGVTQTPRYLIKTRGQQVTLSCSPISGHRSVSWYQQTPGQGLQFLFEYFSETQRNKGNFPGRFSGRQFSNSRSEMNVSTLELGDSALYLCASNLGSGATEAFFGQGTRLTVV.

The rearrangement joins TRBV7-6 to TRBJ1-5; D is unclear. The V gene lost 5 bases and the J gene lost 0 bases, with 11 bases spanning the gap. The CDR3 runs to 15 residues. Germline V lookup: CDR1 SGHVS, CDR2 FNYEAQ. CDR3 loop: CASSSSGYSNQPQHF. CDR3 DNA sequence: TGTGCCAGCAGCAGCAGCGGCTATAGCAATCAGCCCCAGCATTTT.

This rearrangement joins TRBV14 to TRBJ2-3; D gene ambiguous. V was trimmed by 4 bases and J by 4 bases, leaving 12 bases between them. This CDR3 is 14 amino acids long. Germline V gives CDR1 SGHDN, CDR2 FVKESK. The CDR3 DNA is TGTGCCAGCAGCCTGGACCTGGGCGCAGATACGCAGTATTTT. Protein: CASSLDLGADTQYF.

This chain joins TRBV6-5 and TRBJ1-1; tentative D call: TRBD1 (5 bases). Trimming took off 4 bases at V and 4 bases at J, with 13 bases between the two ends. This CDR3 is 14 amino acids long. Germline assignment: CDR1 MNHEY and CDR2 SVGAGI. This CDR3 reads CASSWRGLATEAFF. In DNA, the CDR3 is TGTGCCAGCAGTTGGAGGGGTCTGGCCACTGAAGCTTTCTTT.

This clone was seen only a few times. The chain combines TRBV5-1 with TRBJ1-2, with D possibly being TRBD1 (5 bases). This CDR3 is built from 19 residues. V lost 2 bases and J lost 6, with 29 bases in between. The germline gives CDR1 SGHRS, CDR2 YFSETQ. In nucleotides, the CDR3 is TGCGCCAGCAGCTTTCTGTCCCGGGACCGCGCGGTGGTCTGGGATGGCTACACCTTC. It specifies CASSFLSRDRAVVWDGYTF.

This chain links TRBV29-1 with TRBJ1-1; 8 bases map to TRBD1. Looked up from germline, CDR1 is SQVTM and CDR2 is ANQGSEA. The length of the CDR3 is 16 residues. The V gene end was trimmed by 4 bases and the J gene end by 3 bases; junction bases not matched to a gene: 13. The CDR3 region has the DNA TGCAGCGTTGTAGGGGGGACAGGTCTACTTTACACTGAAGCTTTCTTT. Translated, it gives CSVVGGTGLLYTEAFF.

Remarks on this clone: Other DNA sequences in the same sample also yield this CDR3. This chain links TRBV5-1 with TRBJ2-1, with D maybe TRBD2 (7 bases). Trimming shortened V by 0 bases and J by 0 bases, and 28 bases separated the two germline ends. CDR1 SGHRS and CDR2 YFSETQ come from the germline V gene. This CDR3 has 22 amino acids. The CDR3 region is CASSLGRGAGVVAPSSYNEQFF. The CDR3 DNA sequence: TGCGCCAGCAGCTTGGGTCGGGGGGCGGGAGTAGTCGCTCCTAGCTCCTACAATGAGCAGTTCTTC.

This chain's CDR3 is CASSASTGTNEKLFF. CDR3 coding DNA: TGCGCCAGCAGCGCGTCGACAGGGACTAATGAAAAACTGTTTTTT. The genes are TRBV5-1 and TRBJ1-4; TRBD1 matches at 7 bases. The J segment lost 2 bases and the V segment lost 4 bases, leaving 5 bases of the junction unmatched. Per the germline V gene, CDR1 is SGHRS and CDR2 is YFSETQ. This CDR3 is built from 15 residues.

The CDR3 reads CASSRTGGSGNTIYF. CDR3 in DNA: TGTGCCAGCAGTCGCACAGGGGGCTCTGGAAACACCATATATTTT. The chain couples TRBV6-5 to TRBJ1-3; 8 bases are shared with TRBD1. The CDR3 runs 15 residues. Looked up from germline, CDR1 is MNHEY and CDR2 is SVGAGI. The V gene end was trimmed by 5 bases and the J gene end by 0 bases; junction bases not matched to a gene: 3.

The V and J genes are TRBV5-1 and TRBJ2-7, with D perhaps matching TRBD2 (6 bases). The CDR3 extends over 14 amino acids. Deletions cut 3 bases from V and 2 bases from J, with 12 bases between. CDR1 and CDR2 from the germline V gene are SGHRS and YFSETQ. The CDR3 sequence is CASSSGDGPYEQYF. CDR3 nucleotides: TGCGCCAGCAGCTCGGGGGACGGGCCCTACGAGCAGTACTTC.

The chain couples TRBV30 to TRBJ1-2; 7 bases match TRBD1. The germline CDR1 and CDR2 sequences are GTSNPN and SVGIG (reference sequence). V shed 5 bases, J shed 7 bases, and the junction held 13 bases outside the gene matches. This CDR3 region has 14 residues. In DNA form, the CDR3 reads TGTGCCTGGGCGAAACAGGGGTTCTTGGGTGGCTACACCTTC. This encodes CAWAKQGFLGGYTF. Full variable domain (missing parts from reference TRBV30 and TRBJ1-2): SQTIHQWPATLVQPVGSPLSLECTVEGTSNPNLYWYRQAAGRGLQLLFYSVGIGQISSEVPQNLSASRPQDRQFILSSKKLLLSDSGFYLCAWAKQGFLGGYTFGSGTRLTVV.